A single sample is the source of the 11 T cell receptor beta chains below, sequenced in a study of blood T cell repertoires in COVID-19. Repertoires were generated with immunoSEQ multiplex PCR, while TCRdb's copy carries only in-frame clones and drops some. The sample lists some 150,000 clones, 80% to 90% occurring once. Specimen: peripheral blood. The receptors originated from an older woman with COVID-19, enrolled during active disease.

The chain carries TRBV30 and TRBJ1-4; D not resolved. Looked up from germline, CDR1 is GTSNPN and CDR2 is SVGIG (reference sequence). The CDR3 loop spans 14 amino acids. Trimming removed 1 base at V and 7 bases at J, with 13 bases between. The CDR3 loop reads CAWSDGRGSEKLFF. The CDR3 nucleotides read TGTGCCTGGAGTGACGGAAGAGGGAGTGAAAAACTGTTTTTT.

This chain uses TRBV20-1 with TRBJ2-5, with 9 bases that match TRBD2. The CDR3 length is 14 residues. Germline CDR1 and CDR2: DFQATT and SNEGSKA (reference sequence). Losses at the gene ends were 5 bases for V and 5 bases for J; bases not matched to a gene: 9. The CDR3 nucleotides are TGCAGTGCTGGTGGCGGGGGGGCCCGGGAGACCCAGTACTTC. It translates to CSAGGGGARETQYF.

J is TRBJ2-2 and V is TRBV5-8; D ambiguous. Germline V gene data show CDR1 as SGHTS and CDR2 as YDEGEE. CDR3 length equals 11 residues. V was trimmed by 6 bases and J by 4 bases, leaving 4 bases between them. This CDR3 reads CASTVTGELFF. The CDR3 region has the DNA TGTGCCAGCACCGTCACCGGGGAGCTGTTTTTT.

J is TRBJ2-7 and V is TRBV21-1; the table assigns TRBD2, which was not confirmed against the DNA. TRBV21-1 is listed as a pseudogene. CDR3 length: 19 amino acids. CDR3 DNA: TGTGCCAGCAGCAAGGTCCCACCTCTTAGCGGGGGGCCCGCCCACGAGCAGTACTTC. Translated, it gives CASSKVPPLSGGPAHEQYF.

This clone was found a few times. The chain has TRBV28 and TRBJ2-7; TRBD1 aligns across 8 bases. The CDR3 totals 13 residues. V was pared by 5 bases and J by 6 bases, with 6 bases of the junction left unmatched. Germline CDR1 MDHEN, CDR2 SYDVKM. The chain's CDR3 is CASSGDRGSEQYF. The CDR3 DNA is TGTGCCAGCAGTGGAGACAGGGGATCCGAGCAGTACTTC.

This chain links TRBV12-5 with TRBJ2-2; 7 positions match TRBD1. Trimming removed 0 bases from V and 3 bases from J; junction bases left unmatched: 4. CDR3 size: 16 residues. CDR1 is LGHNT and CDR2 is FRNRAP in the germline V gene. The CDR3 region has the DNA TGTGCTAGTGGTTTGGTACACGACAGGGACACCGGGGAGCTGTTTTTT. It specifies CASGLVHDRDTGELFF.

The chain carries TRBV2 and TRBJ1-5; D is ambiguous. The V end lost 6 bases, the J end lost 0 bases, and 9 bases lay between the germline ends. The CDR3 sequence is 14 residues long. Per the germline V gene, CDR1 is SNHLY and CDR2 is FYNNEI. The CDR3 nucleotides read TGTGCCAGCAGCGGGTCTTATAGCAATCAGCCCCAGCATTTT. Amino acids: CASSGSYSNQPQHF.

The J gene is TRBJ1-2, the V gene TRBV7-2; 10 bases line up with TRBD1. CDR3 size: 14 residues. The germline V gene has CDR1 SGHTA and CDR2 FQGNSA. The junction had 4 bases not matched to a gene; V was cut back by 3 bases and J by 6 bases. The CDR3 spells CASSFRTGGNGYTF. The CDR3 DNA reads TGTGCCAGCAGCTTCAGGACAGGGGGTAATGGCTACACCTTC.

V usage is TRBV19 and J usage is TRBJ1-5, with 11 nucleotides matching TRBD1. The germline V gene encodes CDR1 LNHDA and CDR2 SQIVND (reference sequence). V gave up 4 bases and J gave up 0 bases; unmatched junction bases: 2. This CDR3 spans 16 amino acids. The DNA of the CDR3 is TGTGCCAGTAGTAAGGGACAGGGGGTTAGCAATCAGCCCCAGCATTTT. This codes for CASSKGQGVSNQPQHF.

V gene TRBV5-1 combines with J gene TRBJ2-5, with 12 nucleotides matching TRBD2. The CDR3 is 16 residues long. The J segment lost 2 bases and the V segment lost 2 bases, leaving 4 bases of the junction unmatched. Germline CDR1 SGHRS, CDR2 YFSETQ. The chain's CDR3 is CASSFGLAGKQETQYF. CDR3 sequence (DNA): TGCGCCAGCAGCTTCGGACTAGCGGGGAAACAAGAGACCCAGTACTTC.

This clone was seen more than once but under ten times. The rearrangement links TRBV18 to TRBJ1-1; 9 nucleotides agree with TRBD1. Trimming at V came to 6 bases and at J to 0 bases, leaving 11 bases not matched to a gene. The CDR3 length is 17 residues. The germline V gene has CDR1 KGHSH and CDR2 LQKENI. CDR3: CASSPSPGQGLNTEAFF. CDR3 nucleotide sequence: TGTGCCAGCTCCCCTTCTCCGGGACAGGGATTGAACACTGAAGCTTTCTTT.